The T cell receptor (beta chain) described here comes from a study of blood T cell repertoires in COVID-19. The overall study: Whether acute or convalescent, the COVID-19 samples came from the United States, Italy and Spain. T cells, B-cell-depleted T cells, or PBMCs supplied cDNA or gDNA.

Original processing methods: For nucleated cells, counts were estimated from reference gene primer amplification. This table comes from immunoSEQ multiplex PCR, and its TCRdb copy is limited to in-frame clones, with some not included. The D gene and trimming were derived from the DNA, and the V and J assignments and clone size from that table. In the table there are under 300,000 clones, more than 65% of which are singletons. CDR3 length: 14 residues. Looked up from germline, CDR1 is SGDLS and CDR2 is YYNGEE. V dropped 0 bases and J dropped 7 bases, with 8 bases sitting between them. V and J are TRBV9 and TRBJ1-6; D not resolved. This TCR was sampled from a woman in her thirties or forties who had recovered from COVID-19. The material sequenced was peripheral blood. CDR3 in DNA: TGTGCCAGCAGCGTAGTAGAGGGAAATTCACCCCTCCACTTT. Translation: CASSVVEGNSPLHF.